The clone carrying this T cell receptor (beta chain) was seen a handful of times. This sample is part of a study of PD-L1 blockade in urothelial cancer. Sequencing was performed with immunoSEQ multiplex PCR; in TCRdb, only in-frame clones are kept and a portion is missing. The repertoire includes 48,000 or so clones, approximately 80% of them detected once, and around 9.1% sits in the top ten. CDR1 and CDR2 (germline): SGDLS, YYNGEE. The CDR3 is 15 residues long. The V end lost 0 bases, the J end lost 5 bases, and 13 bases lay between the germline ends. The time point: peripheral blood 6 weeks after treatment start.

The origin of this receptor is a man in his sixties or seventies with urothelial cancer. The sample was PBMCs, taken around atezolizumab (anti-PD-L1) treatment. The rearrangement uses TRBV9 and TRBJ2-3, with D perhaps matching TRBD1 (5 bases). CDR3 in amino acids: CASSVGVTTGDTQYF. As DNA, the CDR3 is TGTGCCAGCAGCGTAGGAGTAACAACAGGAGATACGCAGTATTTT.